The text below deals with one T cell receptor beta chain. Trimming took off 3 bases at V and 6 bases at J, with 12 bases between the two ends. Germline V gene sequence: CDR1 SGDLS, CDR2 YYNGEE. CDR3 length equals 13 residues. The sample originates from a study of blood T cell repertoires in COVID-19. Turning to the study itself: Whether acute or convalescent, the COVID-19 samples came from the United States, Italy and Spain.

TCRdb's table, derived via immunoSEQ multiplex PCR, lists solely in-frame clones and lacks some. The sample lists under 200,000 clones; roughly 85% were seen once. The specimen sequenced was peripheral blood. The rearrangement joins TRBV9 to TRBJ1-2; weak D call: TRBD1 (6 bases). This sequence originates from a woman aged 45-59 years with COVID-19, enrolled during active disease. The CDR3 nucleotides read TGTGCCAGCAGCGCGGCAGGGGCGCATGGCTACACCTTC. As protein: CASSAAGAHGYTF.